The source of this T cell receptor (beta chain) is a study of T cells in Graves' hyperthyroidism and ophthalmopathy. Study background: Specimen type is peripheral blood, collected at initial diagnosis prior to any treatment. Study findings and constraints: Within blood appeared most thyroid clonotypes that had expanded above 0.001.

This clonotype was seen ten or more times. Its antigen is undetermined. The CDR3 extends over 13 amino acids. With V trimmed by 7 bases and J by 7 bases, 11 bases remained unmatched. Germline-derived CDR1 and CDR2 are SQVTM and ANQGSEA. The source material, RNA transcripts, was used to amplify TCR beta CDR3 regions. A first-round RT-PCR of the TCR CDR3 used the HTBI primer set. TCRdb re-called the multiplex PCR reads with MiXCR, one entry per CDR3 protein. Of about 480,000 distinct CDR3 sequences in the sample, about an eighth were seen once. Patients aged 18 to 65 had newly diagnosed hyperthyroidism of under 2 months' duration.

The sample consisted of blood. The source is a woman younger than 30 with Graves' hyperthyroidism. The chain combines TRBV29-1 with TRBJ2-7; TRBD2 matches at 9 bases. The chain's CDR3 is CSGAGGGREEQYF. CDR3 nucleotide sequence: TGCAGCGGTGCCGGGGGCGGGAGGGAAGAGCAGTACTTC.